This TCR beta chain was captured in a study of CD8+CD57+ T cells in acquired aplastic anemia. Overall study context: Sorted CD4+ and CD8+ cell DNA averaged around 3.5 ug.

There are a few counts of this clonotype. The antigen is undetermined. CDR3 and TCR beta VDJ profiling relied on a genomic DNA template. Using its own MiXCR run on the reads, TCRdb lists one record per CDR3 protein. The data hold a few hundred thousand distinct CDR3 sequences, with roughly 53% observed a single time. In patients chosen for sequencing, flow cytometry had shown CD8+CD57+ cell expansion. Prior therapy had not been administered to any patient at the time of blood sampling. Findings and caveats of the study: Patients did not significantly differ from controls in CD8+ Simpson's diversity.

The source material was sorted CD4+, CD8+, or CD8+CD57+ T cells (not recorded which) from PBMCs. The receptor's source is a human donor with aplastic anemia.

CDR3 residues: CASSLSRATNQPQHF. The CDR3 bases are TGTGCCAGCAGTTTATCCAGGGCGACTAATCAGCCCCAGCATTTT. The genes are TRBV27 and TRBJ1-5, with D possibly being TRBD1 (5 bases). V lost 0 bases and J 4 bases, leaving 10 bases between the germline ends. The CDR3 consists of 15 residues. Germline V lookup: CDR1 MNHEY, CDR2 SMNVEV (reference sequence).